A single TCR beta chain is shown here with its context. In its sample, this clonotype was seen once. This clone's antigen is unknown. Base qualities are missing; no much larger clone stands one base away. Just one read gives weak support. The data stem from a study of T cells in Graves' hyperthyroidism and ophthalmopathy (dated by TCRdb to about 2019). Some background on the complete study: Peripheral blood samples were taken at the time of initial diagnosis, prior to any treatment. TCR Vbeta CDR3 sequencing of approximately 140 peripheral blood samples (approximately 44 ophthalmopathy, about 75 hyperthyroidism and approximately 17 progressor patients) is reported in the paper. The study also compared thyroid tissue and blood T-cell repertoires from five or six Graves' hyperthyroidism patients. To identify distinguishing TCR V-J signatures, a discovery cohort of roughly 100 patients was used, comprising fewer than 45 with Graves' ophthalmopathy and roughly 60 with stable Graves' hyperthyroidism. Following sampling, methimazole starting at 30 mg daily was given to hyperthyroidism patients, and high-dose intravenous methylprednisolone was given to ophthalmopathy patients. An independent validation cohort of 18 to 20 hyperthyroidism patients and 17 patients who later progressed to ophthalmopathy tested prospective prediction of ophthalmopathy. The roughly 94 discovery patients were randomly divided into training and test sets at a 7:3 ratio.

The CDR3 runs 15 amino acids, cysteine and phenylalanine included. The read is trimmed to its CDR3 DNA, 45 bases read in frame from base 1. Ends trimmed: V by 0 bases, J by 8 bases; bases unmatched to a gene: 4. The germline V gene provides CDR1 SGHRS and CDR2 YFSETQ. Amplification of TCR beta CDR3 regions was carried out from RNA transcripts. The first round of RT-PCR for the TCR CDR3 was performed with the HTBI primer set and the Qiagen OneStep RT-PCR kit. The libraries were constructed in a second round of multiplex PCR and then size-selected and purified. Libraries were sequenced paired-end with 100 bp reads on an Illumina HiSeq2000. For the original study's pipeline: Raw data were processed with SOAPnuke, discarding reads with adapters, uncalled bases, mean Phred below 15, or no exact constant-primer or identifier match. High-quality paired reads were merged with COPE v1.2.5, and unique nucleotide sequences were defined as clonotypes. Clonotypes were aligned to IMGT TRBV, TRBD and TRBJ reference segments using MiTCR v1.1. Only V-J combinations with frequency above 0.0001, covering about 99% of repertoires, were analysed. The TCS score was defined as the ratio of F50 (clonal expansion) to E x V (chaos), calculated using BLOSUM62-based TCRdist between CDR3 peptides within each V-J. Welch's t-statistics and random forest reduced around 520 V-J features to 13, which were used in a naive Bayes classifier (R e1071). TCRdb itself trimmed the public reads at Q25 with fastp, ran MiXCR and retained productive beta chains. Entries are consolidated by CDR3 protein sequence, retaining the most common genes and DNA. It is TCRdb's table, rather than the study itself, that gives the V and J calls and clone size. The table for this sample lists around 300,000 distinct CDR3 sequences; roughly 19% of them were counted only once. The top ten constitute about 40% of the sample.

Ophthalmopathy patients had moderately to severely active disease, with a Clinical Activity Score of 3 or more, a NOSPECS grade of 4 or more, and a disease duration of less than 3 months. Any patient with an uncontrolled infection, another autoimmune disease, pregnancy or lactation was excluded. Diagnoses relied on clinical symptoms, serum thyroxine and TRAb, thyroid ultrasound and orbital computed tomography. Ficoll-Paque density gradient centrifugation was used to isolate PBMCs from about 9.4 ml of fresh peripheral blood. Total RNA was extracted using Trizol reagent, and RNA quality was assessed on an Agilent 2100 Bioanalyzer. What the authors observed across the whole study: Most expanded thyroid clonotypes (frequency above 0.001) were also detected in blood, a finding suggesting that blood repertoires may reflect thyroid immune responses. Ophthalmopathy was separated from stable hyperthyroidism by a 13 V-J signature model, with approximately 86% sensitivity and around 81% specificity obtained in cross-validation and 80%/75% obtained in testing. Sample size was not statistically predetermined, and investigators were not blinded to group allocation. During validation, the model predicted progression to ophthalmopathy a median of about 6.3 months ahead of onset, with almost 71% sensitivity and about 75% specificity.

The rearrangement combines TRBV5-1 with TRBJ2-1, and 11 junction bases match TRBD2. The receptor was derived from a man in his fifties with Graves' ophthalmopathy. Sequenced input: blood. The bases are TGCGCCAGCAGCTTGGCGGCACTAGCGGGGGATGAGCAGTTCTTC. It codes for CASSLAALAGDEQFF.